Following are 11 T cell receptor beta chains from one sample sequenced in a study of blood T cell repertoires in COVID-19. The repertoire was sequenced with immunoSEQ multiplex PCR; TCRdb's copy has only in-frame clones and lacks some. The table has approximately 310,000 clones, about 89% seen once. Sequencing was done on a sample of PBMCs or T cells enriched from blood (not recorded which). Source of these receptors: a man aged 55 to 70 who had recovered from COVID-19.

This chain links TRBV3-1 (or the pseudogene TRBV3-2) with TRBJ2-1, with TRBD2 matching over 7 bases. CDR3 length: 16 residues. The V gene end was trimmed by 5 bases and the J gene end by 7 bases; junction bases not matched to a gene: 14. Germline values: CDR1 LGHDT, CDR2 YNNKEL (reference sequence). The CDR3 nucleotides are TGTGCCAGCAGCTCCACTAGCGCTGGTTGGTGGAATGAGCAGTTCTTC. Protein product: CASSSTSAGWWNEQFF.

CDR3 protein: CASRTSGTDTQYF. CDR3 DNA sequence: TGTGCCAGTAGGACTAGCGGCACAGATACGCAGTATTTT. The chain joins TRBV19 to TRBJ2-3; 8 nucleotides agree with TRBD2. Trimming cost V 6 bases and J 1 base; bases outside gene matches: 0. Germline CDR1 is LNHDA and CDR2 is SQIVND (reference sequence). The CDR3 loop spans 13 amino acids.

J is TRBJ2-1 and V is TRBV5-4; weak D call: TRBD2 (5 bases). V lost 1 base and J lost 6, with 11 bases in between. The length of the CDR3 is 14 residues. Germline V gene sequence: CDR1 SGHNT, CDR2 YYREEE (reference sequence). The CDR3 spells CASSLRGPSNEQFF. CDR3 nucleotides: TGTGCCAGCAGCTTGCGAGGGCCCTCCAATGAGCAGTTCTTC.

This clone was detected only a few times. The gene calls are TRBV27 and TRBJ1-2, with D tentatively TRBD1 (5 bases). This CDR3 has 14 residues. Per germline, CDR1 MNHEY and CDR2 SMNVEV (reference sequence). Trimming took off 6 bases at V and 9 bases at J, with 20 bases between the two ends. This CDR3 is CASRPRWGGVSYTF. The DNA for the CDR3 is TGTGCCAGCAGACCCCGTTGGGGGGGAGTAAGCTACACCTTC.

In this sample, this clone turned up once. The rearrangement joins TRBV4-1 to TRBJ2-5; TRBD1 is a possible D gene (6 bases). The CDR3 consists of 16 residues. Trimming removed 0 bases at V and 6 bases at J, with 17 bases between. Germline assignment: CDR1 MGHRA and CDR2 YSYEKL. CDR3 sequence reads: CASSQDIGMGQQTQYF. The CDR3, as DNA: TGCGCCAGCAGCCAAGATATTGGAATGGGACAACAGACCCAGTACTTC.

J is TRBJ1-1 and V is TRBV7-3; D not resolved. CDR1 and CDR2 from the germline V gene are SGHTA and FQGTGA. V was shortened by 2 bases and J by 3 bases, with 10 bases between the two germline ends. The CDR3 loop spans 14 amino acids. CDR3 nucleotides: TGTGCCAGCAGCTTAGTTCGGAGGGACACTGAAGCTTTCTTT. The encoded protein is CASSLVRRDTEAFF.

This sequence joins TRBV3-1 (or the pseudogene TRBV3-2) and TRBJ1-2, with D hard to call. Trimming took off 1 base at V and 5 bases at J, with 11 bases between the two ends. The CDR3 loop spans 14 amino acids. CDR1 and CDR2 (germline): LGHDT, YNNKEL (reference sequence). In DNA form, the CDR3 reads TGTGCCAGCAGCCAAGGAAACAGTGCGTATGGCTACACCTTC. It yields the protein CASSQGNSAYGYTF.

The chain recombines TRBV29-1 with TRBJ1-2; a possible D gene is TRBD1 (6 bases). There are 12 residues in the CDR3. V was clipped by 3 bases and J by 5 bases, with 10 bases between them. Germline CDR1 and CDR2: SQVTM and ANQGSEA. The CDR3 DNA reads as TGCAGCGTTGACAGGGGCAAGTATGGCTACACCTTC. Residues: CSVDRGKYGYTF.

The chain couples TRBV9 to TRBJ1-3; D gene uncertain. The CDR3 covers 12 residues. The germline CDR1 and CDR2 sequences are SGDLS and YYNGEE. Trimming took off 4 bases at V and 2 bases at J, with 4 bases between the two ends. The CDR3 DNA is TGTGCCAGCAGCCTACCTGGAAACACCATATATTTT. Residues: CASSLPGNTIYF.

This rearrangement joins TRBV9 to TRBJ2-7, with TRBD2 matching 11 bases. Germline V lookup: CDR1 SGDLS, CDR2 YYNGEE. This CDR3 has 15 residues. Losses at the gene ends were 3 bases for V and 4 bases for J; bases not matched to a gene: 6. CDR3 residues: CASSGLAGNQYEQYF. DNA for the CDR3: TGTGCCAGCAGCGGACTAGCGGGAAATCAGTACGAGCAGTACTTC.

The V gene is TRBV7-3, the J gene TRBJ1-2, with 10 bases matching TRBD1. Germline-derived CDR1 and CDR2 are SGHTA and FQGTGA. This CDR3 is 14 amino acids long. With V trimmed by 5 bases and J by 6 bases, 6 bases remained unmatched. This chain's CDR3 is CASSLDRGLDGYTF. DNA for the CDR3: TGTGCCAGCAGCCTTGACAGGGGGCTAGATGGCTACACCTTC.